This TCR beta chain was sequenced in a study of T-cell reconstitution after alpha-beta-depleted transplantation in children. Broader study findings: Several hundred expanded graft clones reportedly gave rise to the alpha-beta T cells present about two months after transplant. Surviving recipient T cells and thymic progenitors produced the high day-60 TCRbeta diversity seen in some patients. Newly made T cells mostly supplied T-cell counts and diversity one year after transplant.

Germline CDR1 reads SGHRS; CDR2 reads YFSETQ. CDR3 size: 18 residues. Worth noting for this clonotype: Its target is not known. A junction end diverges from the germline sequence, so it may reflect a read error.

This sample's TCRbeta library carried unique molecular identifier barcodes. Each CDR3 protein is one row after TCRdb ran MiXCR on the PCR reads. The sample holds 500,000 to 600,000 distinct CDR3 sequences; 27% are singletons and the top ten take less than 40%. The genes are TRBV5-1 and TRBJ2-1; D gene ambiguous. Here the sequenced sample was PBMCs, taken before TCRalphabeta/CD19-depleted stem cell transplant. The receptor's source is a boy younger than two with Wiskott-Aldrich syndrome, due to receive a stem cell transplant. CDR3 DNA sequence: TGCGCCAGCGGCTTGTTGGTAGGCCTGGGGAACTTGTACAATGAGCAGTTCTTC. The encoded protein is CASGLLVGLGNLYNEQFF.